One and the same sample provided the 5 T cell receptor beta chains below, sequenced in a study of blood T cell repertoires in COVID-19. Produced via immunoSEQ multiplex PCR; TCRdb's table is partial and in-frame only. The sample yields some 83,000 clones, approximately 80% seen once. The sequenced sample was peripheral blood. The receptors shown here come from a man in his forties or fifties with acute or convalescent COVID-19.

The chain recombines TRBV12-5 with TRBJ2-7; 9 nucleotides match TRBD1. Per the germline V gene, CDR1 is LGHNT and CDR2 is FRNRAP. The CDR3 is 14 residues long. Trimming cost V 6 bases and J 3 bases; bases outside gene matches: 6. CDR3 amino acids: CASGPGQGFYEQYF. Here the CDR3 DNA reads TGTGCTAGTGGGCCGGGACAGGGTTTCTACGAGCAGTACTTC.

CDR3 sequence: CASSPLRDTPTEAFF. The CDR3 coding sequence is TGTGCCAGCTCACCCCTCAGGGACACCCCCACTGAAGCTTTCTTT. This chain connects TRBV18 to TRBJ1-1; D is perhaps TRBD1 (6 bases). Trimming removed 3 bases at V and 4 bases at J, with 15 bases between. There are 15 residues in the CDR3. Germline V gives CDR1 KGHSH, CDR2 LQKENI. The whole variable domain, filled in from reference TRBV18 and TRBJ1-1, reads NAGVMQNPRHLVRRRGQEARLRCSPMKGHSHVYWYRQLPEEGLKFMVYLQKENIIDESGMPKERFSAEFPKEGPSILRIQQVVRGDSAAYFCASSPLRDTPTEAFFGQGTRLTVV.

This rearrangement joins TRBV19 to TRBJ1-5; maybe TRBD1 (6 bases). CDR3 length equals 14 residues. The V and J ends lost 7 bases and 4 bases respectively, with 14 bases between them. Germline lookup yields CDR1 LNHDA and CDR2 SQIVND (reference sequence). As DNA, the CDR3 is TGTGCCAGTACTTCCGGGACACAGAATCAGCCCCAGCATTTT. It encodes CASTSGTQNQPQHF.

This rearrangement joins TRBV7-9 to TRBJ1-4; TRBD1 might be the D (6 bases). Germline loops: CDR1 SEHNR, CDR2 FQNEAQ (reference sequence). V was trimmed by 1 base and J by 5 bases, leaving 11 bases between them. The CDR3 spans 15 residues. The CDR3 region is CASSLETGLNEKLFF. CDR3 bases: TGTGCCAGCAGCTTAGAAACAGGGTTAAATGAAAAACTGTTTTTT.

A word on this clone: This sample includes further DNA sequences coding for the same CDR3. This sequence joins TRBV9 and TRBJ2-1; D is ambiguous. The germline V gene has CDR1 SGDLS and CDR2 YYNGEE. Trimming removed 1 base from V and 1 base from J, with 9 bases in between. The CDR3 extends over 15 amino acids. The CDR3 reads CASSVLGSSYNEQFF. The CDR3 nucleotides are TGTGCCAGCAGCGTACTAGGATCGTCCTACAATGAGCAGTTCTTC.